These 28 T cell receptor beta chains share one sample of origin, sequenced in a study of T cell clonality in common variable immunodeficiency. Data came from immunoSEQ multiplex PCR; TCRdb stores just in-frame clones and leaves some out. The specimen has 35,000 to 50,000 clones, none found just once. The sample was peripheral blood mononuclear cells. These receptors were obtained from a person aged 18-70 years in good health.

This clone has ten or more counts. Sequencing ends 3 residues short of the CDR3 end; the germline J gene provides the rest. The chain carries TRBV30 and TRBJ2-4, with D perhaps TRBD1 (5 bases). Trimming pared 5 bases from V and 3 bases from J, leaving 11 bases between. Germline loops: CDR1 GTSNPN, CDR2 SVGIG (reference sequence). The CDR3 has 13 residues. CDR3 residues: CAWSRVVKNIQYF. The CDR3 DNA, read in part, is TGTGCCTGGTCCAGGGTTGTCAAAAACATT.

This clone was seen at least ten times. The read comes to an end 3 residues before the CDR3 does, leaving the germline J gene to fill in the end. The chain couples TRBV6-1 to TRBJ2-1; 7 positions match TRBD2. The junction had 6 bases not matched to a gene; V was cut back by 3 bases and J by 7 bases. This CDR3 comprises 14 residues. Looked up from germline, CDR1 is MNHNS and CDR2 is SASEGT. The CDR3 protein is CASSDGGYVNEQFF. Incomplete CDR3 DNA: TGTGCCAGCAGTGACGGGGGGTACGTTAATGAG.

This clone was observed many times. The CDR3 end falls 3 residues outside the read, so it is completed with the germline J gene. The rearrangement links TRBV30 to TRBJ2-5, with 9 bases that match TRBD1. With V trimmed by 1 base and J by 5 bases, 2 bases remained unmatched. The CDR3 extends over 13 amino acids. Germline assignment: CDR1 GTSNPN and CDR2 SVGIG (reference sequence). The CDR3 is CAWSGTGDETQYF. CDR3 DNA (partial): TGTGCCTGGAGTGGGACAGGGGATGAGACC.

This clone was picked up many times. The CDR3 end is not reached by the read, which stops 3 residues before it; the germline J gene fills it in. The genes are TRBV7-8 and TRBJ2-5; TRBD2 might be the D (7 bases). This CDR3 comprises 17 residues. Germline loops: CDR1 SGHVS, CDR2 FQNEAQ. The V end was cut by 3 bases, the J end by 2 bases, with 19 bases between. CDR3 DNA, as far as it was read: TGTGCCAGCAGCTTGCGAGGTGGGCGGGGGACACAAGAGACC. As protein: CASSLRGGRGTQET. The whole CDR3 sequence reads CASSLRGGRGTQETQYF.

This clone was seen ten or more times. This chain's CDR3 is CSASSGRPSSGANVLTF. The sequenced CDR3 bases are TGCAGTGCTAGCTCAGGGCGGCCTAGCTCTGGGGCCAACGTC. This rearrangement joins TRBV20-1 to TRBJ2-6; a possible D gene is TRBD1 (5 bases). The CDR3 is cut off 3 residues early in the read; its end comes from the germline J gene. This CDR3 has 17 amino acids. V was pared by 3 bases and J by 0 bases, with 15 bases between. Looked up from germline, CDR1 is DFQATT and CDR2 is SNEGSKA (reference sequence).

This clone was counted ten times or more. The read falls 3 residues short of the CDR3 end, and the missing part is taken from the germline J gene. V is TRBV6-2 or TRBV6-3 and J is TRBJ2-1; D is unresolved. The CDR3 is 14 amino acids. Germline lookup yields CDR1 MNHEY and CDR2 SVGEGT. V lost 0 bases, J lost 7 bases, and 10 bases lay in between. The CDR3: CASSYSLLSNEQFF. The sequenced CDR3 bases are TGTGCCAGCAGTTACTCTCTTCTTAGTAATGAG.

This clone was picked up many times. The sequenced CDR3 bases are TGCGCCAGCAGCTTACGGACTAGCGGGAGCGATGAG. This codes for CASSLRTSGSDE. The full CDR3 protein reads CASSLRTSGSDEQFF. The chain uses TRBV5-1 and TRBJ2-1; 13 bases agree with TRBD2. The read halts 3 residues ahead of the CDR3 end, with the missing end drawn from the germline J gene. J lost 8 bases, V lost 2 bases, and 4 bases had no gene match. Per the germline V gene, CDR1 is SGHRS and CDR2 is YFSETQ. The CDR3 consists of 15 residues.

This clone has only a few counts. Coverage ceases 3 residues before the CDR3 finishes, and the germline J gene fills in the end. The chain links TRBV11-2 to TRBJ2-5; the D is unclear. V was clipped by 0 bases and J by 0 bases, with 8 bases between them. CDR3 length equals 15 residues. Germline V CDR1 and CDR2: SGHAT, FQNNGV. CDR3 protein: CASSLEQMYQETQYF. CDR3 bases read: TGTGCCAGCAGCTTAGAACAAATGTACCAAGAGACC.

To note about this clone: The read comes to an end 3 residues before the CDR3 does, leaving the germline J gene to fill in the end. This rearrangement joins TRBV11-3 to TRBJ2-1, with 8 bases lining up with TRBD1. Germline trimming cut 3 bases from V and 7 bases from J; bases unmatched to any gene: 5. The CDR3 is 14 residues long. Germline CDR1 and CDR2: SGHNT and YENEEA. The CDR3 loop is CASSFRQGANEQFF. CDR3 DNA (partial): TGTGCCAGCAGCTTTCGGCAGGGGGCAAATGAG.

Many counts were recorded for this clone. Read sequence stops 3 residues before the CDR3 end, and the germline J gene provides the missing end. The rearrangement links TRBV5-4 to TRBJ2-7; no reliable D call. This CDR3 has 14 amino acids. Germline V gene data show CDR1 as SGHNT and CDR2 as YYREEE (reference sequence). With 0 bases removed from V and 1 base from J, the gap between germline ends came to 8 bases. CDR3 DNA, as far as it was read: TGTGCCAGCAGCTTGGGGGCCTATTCCTACGAG. It specifies CASSLGAYSYE. The whole CDR3 protein reads CASSLGAYSYEQYF.

This clone was seen repeatedly, ten times or more. The read is 3 residues too short to cover the CDR3 end, so that end is filled in from the germline J gene. The rearrangement links TRBV6-1 to TRBJ1-2; 7 bases agree with TRBD1. Germline values: CDR1 MNHNS, CDR2 SASEGT. The CDR3 spans 16 residues. J lost 4 bases, V lost 1 base, and 9 bases had no gene match. The CDR3 region is CASSEVGGQSLYGYTF. The sequenced part of the CDR3 DNA is TGTGCCAGCAGTGAAGTGGGGGGACAGAGCCTCTATGGC.

This clone was recorded at least ten times. The sequenced fragment ends 3 residues before the CDR3 boundary, so the rest is inferred from the germline J gene. This rearrangement joins TRBV29-1 to TRBJ2-1; 7 positions match TRBD1. CDR3 size: 13 residues. With V trimmed by 7 bases and J by 5 bases, 8 bases remained unmatched. CDR1 SQVTM and CDR2 ANQGSEA come from the germline V gene. The CDR3 sequence is CSGLSGTDNEQFF. The part of the CDR3 DNA that was read is TGCAGCGGACTCTCCGGGACAGACAATGAG.

This clone was observed at least ten times. From the germline J gene comes the end of the CDR3, since the read stops 3 residues before it. The chain couples TRBV10-3 to TRBJ2-7; tentative D call: TRBD1 (6 bases). This CDR3 spans 17 amino acids. Germline CDR1 and CDR2: ENHRY and SYGVKD. The V and J ends lost 0 bases and 2 bases respectively, with 17 bases between them. Partial CDR3 DNA: TGTGCCATCAGTGAGTCGATGAGCCTAGCAGGGGCCTACGAG. Encoded protein: CAISESMSLAGAYE. The whole CDR3 is CAISESMSLAGAYEQYF.

This clone has a handful of counts. The read falls 3 residues short of the CDR3 end, and the missing part is taken from the germline J gene. This sequence joins TRBV6-4 and TRBJ1-2; 7 bases agree with TRBD1. Germline V gives CDR1 MRHNA, CDR2 SNTAGT. V was clipped by 4 bases and J by 0 bases; unmatched bases: 2. This CDR3 has 14 amino acids. The CDR3 loop reads CASSAGTANYGYTF. CDR3 DNA, as far as it was read: TGTGCCAGCAGTGCCGGGACAGCTAACTATGGC.

The table lists this clone with many counts. The read comes to an end 3 residues before the CDR3 does, leaving the germline J gene to fill in the end. The chain couples TRBV11-2 to TRBJ2-3; D uncertain. Looked up from germline, CDR1 is SGHAT and CDR2 is FQNNGV. The CDR3 covers 13 residues. CDR3 region: CASSLRALSPQYF. The DNA read from the CDR3 is TGTGCCAGCAGCTTGCGCGCCTTAAGTCCG.

In its sample, this clone was seen many times. Read sequence stops 3 residues before the CDR3 end, and the germline J gene provides the missing end. The rearrangement links TRBV6-2 or TRBV6-3 to TRBJ2-3, with a tentative D call TRBD1 (5 bases). The germline gives CDR1 MNHEY, CDR2 SVGEGT. The ends were cut back, 5 bases at V and 1 base at J, with 7 bases in the middle. The CDR3 spans 13 residues. The DNA read from the CDR3 is TGTGCCAGCAGTGACAGACGCACAGATACG. It yields the protein CASSDRRTDT. The CDR3 in full is CASSDRRTDTQYF.

This clone was seen at least ten times. The read terminates 3 residues ahead of where the CDR3 ends, so the germline J gene completes it. This rearrangement joins TRBV20-1 to TRBJ2-7; tentatively, D is TRBD2 (6 bases). Trimming removed 6 bases at V and 0 bases at J, with 18 bases between. Germline CDR1 and CDR2: DFQATT and SNEGSKA (reference sequence). This CDR3 contains 15 residues. CDR3 bases read: TGCAGTGCGGAAGGAGGGGCGGGGACCTCCTACGAG. Translating it yields CSAEGGAGTSYE. The entire CDR3 protein reads CSAEGGAGTSYEQYF.

At least ten counts were recorded for this clone. With the read ending 3 residues before the CDR3 end, the germline J gene is used to fill in that end. The gene calls are TRBV7-9 and TRBJ1-1; tentatively, D is TRBD1 (6 bases). The CDR3 loop spans 14 amino acids. V lost 4 bases and J lost 7, with 16 bases in between. From germline, CDR1 is SEHNR and CDR2 FQNEAQ (reference sequence). The part of the CDR3 DNA that was read is TGTGCCAGCAGCTCGAGTGAAAAAGGGGGTGAA. Protein sequence: CASSSSEKGGE. The entire CDR3 protein reads CASSSSEKGGEAFF.

This clone was observed many times. The read stops 3 residues short of the end of the CDR3; the missing end is completed from the germline J gene. J is TRBJ1-6 and V is TRBV7-9; the match to TRBD1 covers 7 bases. Trimming removed 4 bases from V and 10 bases from J; junction bases left unmatched: 7. Germline CDR1 SEHNR, CDR2 FQNEAQ (reference sequence). The CDR3 spans 14 residues. CDR3 amino acids: CASSYTGAWSPLHF. The CDR3 DNA, read in part, is TGTGCCAGCAGCTACACAGGGGCATGGTCACCC.

This clone was counted a few times. The observed sequence ends 3 residues before the CDR3 terminus, with the missing tail filled in from the germline J gene. The rearrangement uses TRBV19 and TRBJ1-2; D gene uncertain. Germline CDR1 is LNHDA and CDR2 is SQIVND (reference sequence). The CDR3 is 16 amino acids. The sequenced CDR3 bases are TGTGCCAGTAGTATATCTCTAGCGGGGATCAACAATGAC. As protein: CASSISLAGINND. Given in full, the CDR3 is CASSISLAGINNDYTF.

This clone was seen many times. The read stops 3 residues short of the end of the CDR3; the missing end is completed from the germline J gene. The chain employs TRBV6-1 and TRBJ2-4, with 7 positions matching TRBD1. Trimming at V came to 4 bases and at J to 0 bases, leaving 6 bases not matched to a gene. The germline V gene has CDR1 MNHNS and CDR2 SASEGT. The CDR3 totals 16 residues. The CDR3 spells CASSGWDSLAKNIQYF. CDR3 bases read: TGTGCCAGCAGTGGCTGGGACAGCCTAGCCAAAAACATT.

Concerning this clone itself: The read ends 3 residues early relative to the CDR3; the germline J gene fills the gap. This sequence joins TRBV7-6 and TRBJ1-6, with D possibly TRBD1 on 5 matching bases. The CDR3 runs 15 residues. The germline V gene has CDR1 SGHVS and CDR2 FNYEAQ. The V and J ends lost 2 bases and 8 bases respectively, with 13 bases between them. CDR3 region: CASSLKGPPDSPLHF. Incomplete CDR3 DNA: TGTGCCAGCAGCTTAAAGGGGCCGCCGGATTCACCC.

This clone has ten or more counts. Read coverage stops 3 residues before the CDR3 terminus; the germline J gene supplies the remainder. The chain uses TRBV20-1 and TRBJ2-1; the match to TRBD2 covers 12 bases. The V segment lost 6 bases and the J segment 5 bases; nucleotides outside the gene matches: 8. This CDR3 has 15 amino acids. The V gene's germline CDR1 is DFQATT and CDR2 SNEGSKA (reference sequence). This CDR3 is CSALTSGSANNEQFF. Incomplete CDR3 DNA: TGCAGTGCCCTGACTAGCGGGAGTGCCAACAATGAG.

This clone has ten or more counts. The read finishes 3 residues shy of the CDR3 end, and the germline J gene is used to complete it. This rearrangement joins TRBV5-1 to TRBJ2-7, with 9 bases fitting TRBD1. Trimming cost V 0 bases and J 4 bases; bases outside gene matches: 5. CDR1 SGHRS and CDR2 YFSETQ come from the germline V gene. The CDR3 runs 15 residues. CDR3 loop: CASSLAGTGKYEQYF. The CDR3 bases that were read are TGCGCCAGCAGCTTGGCCGGGACAGGGAAATACGAG.

Turning to this clone: The read terminates 3 residues ahead of where the CDR3 ends, so the germline J gene completes it. This sequence joins TRBV7-2 and TRBJ2-2, with TRBD1 matching 8 bases. The CDR3 is 15 amino acids. Germline V lookup: CDR1 SGHTA, CDR2 FQGNSA. Trimming removed 4 bases from V and 3 bases from J; junction bases left unmatched: 4. CDR3 bases read: TGTGCCAGCAGCTCAGGACAGGGTTACACCGGGGAG. Translating gives CASSSGQGYTGE. The complete CDR3 reads CASSSGQGYTGELFF. Variable domain in full (rest from reference TRBV7-2 and TRBJ2-2): GAGVSQSPSNKVTEKGKDVELRCDPISGHTALYWYRQSLGQGLEFLIYFQGNSAPDKSGLPSDRFSAERTGGSVSTLTIQRTQQEDSAVYLCASSSGQGYTGELFFGEGSRLTVL.

This clone has a count of ten or more. Read coverage stops 3 residues before the CDR3 terminus; the germline J gene supplies the remainder. V is TRBV20-1 and J is TRBJ2-4; D remains unclear. The CDR3 runs 13 residues. Deletions cut 4 bases from V and 9 bases from J, with 16 bases between. Germline CDR1 and CDR2: DFQATT and SNEGSKA (reference sequence). CDR3 DNA, as far as it was read: TGCAGTGCTACCCTGCAACGCAGTGGCATT. Protein product: CSATLQRSGI. The whole CDR3 sequence is CSATLQRSGIQYF.

In its sample, this clone was seen many times. CDR3 DNA (partial): TGCGCCAGCAGCCAAGATGGGACAGGCTCGAGATCACCC. Translated: CASSQDGTGSRSP. The entire CDR3 sequence reads CASSQDGTGSRSPLHF. The rearrangement links TRBV4-1 to TRBJ1-6, with 8 nucleotides matching TRBD1. The observed sequence ends 3 residues before the CDR3 terminus, with the missing tail filled in from the germline J gene. Germline values: CDR1 MGHRA, CDR2 YSYEKL. Trimming at V came to 0 bases and at J to 10 bases, leaving 8 bases not matched to a gene. This CDR3 is built from 16 residues.

This clone was counted ten times or more. The read terminates 3 residues ahead of where the CDR3 ends, so the germline J gene completes it. The rearrangement uses TRBV20-1 and TRBJ2-7, with D unresolved. CDR1 and CDR2 from the germline V gene are DFQATT and SNEGSKA (reference sequence). This CDR3 is built from 13 residues. The germline V and J ends were trimmed by 0 bases and 1 base, with 7 bases remaining between them. The CDR3 reads CSARDIGSYEQYF. CDR3 bases read: TGCAGTGCTAGAGACATAGGGTCCTACGAG.